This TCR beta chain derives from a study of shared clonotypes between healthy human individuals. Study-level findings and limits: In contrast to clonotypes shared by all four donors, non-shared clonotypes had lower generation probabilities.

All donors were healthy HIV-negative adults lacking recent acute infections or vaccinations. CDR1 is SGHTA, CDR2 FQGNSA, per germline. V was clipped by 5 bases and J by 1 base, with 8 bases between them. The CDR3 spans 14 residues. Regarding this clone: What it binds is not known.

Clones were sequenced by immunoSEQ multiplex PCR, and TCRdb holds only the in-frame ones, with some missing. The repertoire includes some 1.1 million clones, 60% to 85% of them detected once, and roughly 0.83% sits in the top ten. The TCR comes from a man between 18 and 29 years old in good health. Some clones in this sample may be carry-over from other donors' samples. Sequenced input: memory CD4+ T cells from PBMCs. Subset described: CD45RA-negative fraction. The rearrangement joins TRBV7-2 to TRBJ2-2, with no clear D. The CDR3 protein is CASSPWVNTGELFF. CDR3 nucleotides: TGTGCCAGCAGCCCGTGGGTGAACACCGGGGAGCTGTTTTTT.